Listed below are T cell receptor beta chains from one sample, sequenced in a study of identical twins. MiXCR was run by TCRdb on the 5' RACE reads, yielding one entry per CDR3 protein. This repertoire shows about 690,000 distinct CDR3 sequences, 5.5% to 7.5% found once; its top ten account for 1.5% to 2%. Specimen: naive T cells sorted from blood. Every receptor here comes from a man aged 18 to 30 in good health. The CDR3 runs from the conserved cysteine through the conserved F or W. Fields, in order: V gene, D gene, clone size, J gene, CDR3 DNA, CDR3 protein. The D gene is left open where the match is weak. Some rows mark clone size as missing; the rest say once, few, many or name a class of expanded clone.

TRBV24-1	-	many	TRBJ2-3	TGTGCCACCAGTGACCCCGGGGAGAACCGTGGTATTACGCAGTATTTT	CATSDPGENRGITQYF
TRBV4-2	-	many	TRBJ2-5	TGTGCCAGCAGCCGGGGGGTAGCGGTCAATGAGACCCAGTACTTC	CASSRGVAVNETQYF
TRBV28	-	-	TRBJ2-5	TGTGCCAGCAGTTTTCAGGCGGGCCACCAAGAGACCCAGTACTTC	CASSFQAGHQETQYF
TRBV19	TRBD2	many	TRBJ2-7	TGTGCCAGTAGTATACCTCTGGCTAGCGGTACCTACGAGCAGTACTTC	CASSIPLASGTYEQYF
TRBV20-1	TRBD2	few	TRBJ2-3	TGCAGTGCTACCTACCGGGGACTAGCGAGGGCGCAGTATTTT	CSATYRGLARAQYF
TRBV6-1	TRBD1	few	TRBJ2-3	TGTGCCAGCAGCCTGGGACAGGGGGCATTTGCGACAGATACGCAGTATTTT	CASSLGQGAFATDTQYF
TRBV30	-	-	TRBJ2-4	TGTGCCTGTAGTCAGGGGCCCCACTTGGAGTTC	CACSQGPHLEF
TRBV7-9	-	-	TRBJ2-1	TGTGCCAGCAGCTTGCTAGGGCTGAGCGGATCTCAGTTCTTC	CASSLLGLSGSQFF
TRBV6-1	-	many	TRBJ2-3	TGTGCCAGCAGGGACGTTCGCACAGATACGCAGTATTTT	CASRDVRTDTQYF
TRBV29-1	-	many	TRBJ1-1	TGCAGCGTTGTCGCCCCCCTCTCAGGGTCCGAGGCTTTCTTT	CSVVAPLSGSEAFF
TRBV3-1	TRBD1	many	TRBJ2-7	TGTGCCAGCAGCCGGGACAGGGGGCGATACGAGCAGTACTTC	CASSRDRGRYEQYF
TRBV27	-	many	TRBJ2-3	TGTGCCAGCAGTCCCCTACCGGGGCTCGCAGATACGCAGTATTTT	CASSPLPGLADTQYF
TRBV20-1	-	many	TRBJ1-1	TGCAGTGCTAGAGATCTCACCGGGGACACTGAAGCTTTCTTT	CSARDLTGDTEAFF
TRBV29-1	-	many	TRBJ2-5	TGCAGCGCTGGGACTCCGAGAGAGACCCAGTACTTC	CSAGTPRETQYF
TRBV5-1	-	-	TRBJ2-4	TGCGCCAGCAGCTTGGAGTCCTCCTCGAACATTCAGTACTTC	CASSLESSSNIQYF
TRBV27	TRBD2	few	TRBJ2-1	TGTGCCAGCAGTTCGATAGCGGGAGGGTTATACAATGAGCAGTTCTTC	CASSSIAGGLYNEQFF